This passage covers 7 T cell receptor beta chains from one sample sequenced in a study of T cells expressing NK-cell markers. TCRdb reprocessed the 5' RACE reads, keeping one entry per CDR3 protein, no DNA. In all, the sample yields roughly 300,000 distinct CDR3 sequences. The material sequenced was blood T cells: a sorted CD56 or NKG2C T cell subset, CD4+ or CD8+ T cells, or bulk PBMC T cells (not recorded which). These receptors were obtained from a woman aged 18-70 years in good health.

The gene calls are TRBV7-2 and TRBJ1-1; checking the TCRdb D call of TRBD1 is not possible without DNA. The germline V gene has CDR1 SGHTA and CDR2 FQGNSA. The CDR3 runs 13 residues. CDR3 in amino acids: CASSATQGAEAFF.

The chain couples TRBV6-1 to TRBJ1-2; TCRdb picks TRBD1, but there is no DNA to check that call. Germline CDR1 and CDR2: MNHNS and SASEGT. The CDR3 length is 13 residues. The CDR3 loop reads CASRPGPGYGYTF.

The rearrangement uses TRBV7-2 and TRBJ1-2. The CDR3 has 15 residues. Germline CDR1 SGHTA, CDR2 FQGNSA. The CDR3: CASSPQGSENYGYTF.

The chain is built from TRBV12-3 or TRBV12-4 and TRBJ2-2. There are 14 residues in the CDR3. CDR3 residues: CASRILEGTGELFF.

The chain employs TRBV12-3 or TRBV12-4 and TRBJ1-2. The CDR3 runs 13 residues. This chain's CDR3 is CASSPSGSLGYTF.

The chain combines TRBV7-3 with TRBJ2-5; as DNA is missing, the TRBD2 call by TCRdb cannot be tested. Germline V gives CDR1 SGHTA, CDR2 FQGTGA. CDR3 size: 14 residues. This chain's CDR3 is CASSLTSGLETQYF.

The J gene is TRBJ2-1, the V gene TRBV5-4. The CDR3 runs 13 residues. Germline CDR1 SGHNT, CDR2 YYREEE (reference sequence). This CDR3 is CASSFDTGNEQFF.